This record covers a single T cell receptor beta chain. What it binds is not known. The sample is drawn from a study of OX40 agonist ivuxolimab in advanced cancers. Study context: Patients received intravenous ivuxolimab every 2 weeks at 0.01 to 10 mg/kg.

The CDR3 loop spans 15 amino acids. V lost 3 bases to trimming and J lost 6 bases; unmatched junction nucleotides: 8. Germline CDR1 and CDR2: SGHTA and FQGNSA. Some clones are missing from TCRdb's copy, which holds only in-frame ones; the method was immunoSEQ multiplex PCR. The table lists tens of thousands of clones, 88% of them singletons. The study's findings and limits: CD4+ and CD8+ T cells in blood underwent clonal expansion by week 6 at 0.1 to 3.0 mg/kg.

The TCR was taken from an adult with an advanced solid tumor such as melanoma, head and neck, liver or kidney cancer. The gene calls are TRBV7-2 and TRBJ2-5; 9 bases line up with TRBD1. Sequences were derived from CD4+ or CD8+ T cells sorted from blood, sampled in a trial of the OX40 agonist ivuxolimab. The CDR3 here is CASSFRDRARKTQYF. In DNA, the CDR3 is TGTGCCAGCAGCTTCCGGGACAGGGCCAGAAAGACCCAGTACTTC.